This is a list of T cell receptor beta chains from one sample in a study of control samples from healthy donors and cancer patients. Sequenced by immunoSEQ multiplex PCR; TCRdb stores in-frame clones only, minus some. The table shows roughly 150,000 clones, with about 93% occurring only once. The material sequenced was blood. The receptor set was obtained from a man aged 45-65 years in good health. The CDR3 runs from the conserved cysteine through the conserved F or W. The order of the fields is D gene, clone size, J gene, V gene, CDR3 DNA, CDR3 protein. D genes are given only for firm matches. Rows may omit the clone size; those that give it use once, few, many or a size class.

TRBD1	.	TRBJ2-5	TRBV6-6	TGTGCCAGCAGGCCCGGGACAGGGCGTGAGACCCAGTACTTC	CASRPGTGRETQYF
TRBD2	.	TRBJ2-5	TRBV7-9	TGTGCCAGCAGCTTCAGCGGGAGTGGCAAAGAGACCCAGTACTTC	CASSFSGSGKETQYF
.	.	TRBJ2-3	TRBV5-1	TGCGCCAGCAGCTCTGGGGGTGTTACAGATACGCAGTATTTT	CASSSGGVTDTQYF
.	.	TRBJ1-2	TRBV28	TGTGCCAGCAGTTTAGAAGGCAGTGGCTACACCTTC	CASSLEGSGYTF
.	.	TRBJ1-4	TRBV28	TGTGCCAGCAGGAACCCCACAGGGTCTGGGGAAAAACTGTTTTTT	CASRNPTGSGEKLFF
.	.	TRBJ1-2	TRBV3-1/TRBV3-2	TGTGCCAGCAGCCAAAAAGACACGATTGGAGGCTACACCTTC	CASSQKDTIGGYTF
.	.	TRBJ1-1	TRBV5-1	TGCGCCAGCAGCTCACAAGGGACGGGCAACACTGAAGCTTTCTTT	CASSSQGTGNTEAFF
TRBD1	once	TRBJ2-5	TRBV5-6	TGTGCCAGCAGCTTTCAGGGGGCGGGTGTTTCAGAGACCCAGTACTTC	CASSFQGAGVSETQYF
.	.	TRBJ1-5	TRBV11-2	TGTGCCAGCAGCTTAGCCGGGGCAGCCACCCAGCATTTT	CASSLAGAATQHF
TRBD2	.	TRBJ2-7	TRBV7-6	TGTGCCAGCAGCTCCCTATCCGGGACTAGCGGTCCTTCCTACGAGCAGTACTTC	CASSSLSGTSGPSYEQYF
.	.	TRBJ1-6	TRBV19	TGTGCCAGTACCCCTGGACAGACTCATAATTCACCCCTCCACTTT	CASTPGQTHNSPLHF
.	.	TRBJ2-3	TRBV5-4	TGTGCCAGCAGCGGGAATCCCACAGATACGCAGTATTTT	CASSGNPTDTQYF
.	.	TRBJ2-1	TRBV7-8	TGTGCCAGCAGCTTAGGACAGGCCCGTTACTACAATGAGCAGTTCTTC	CASSLGQARYYNEQFF
.	.	TRBJ2-7	TRBV7-9	TGTGCCAGCAGCTTATCTGAATCGACAGGTTCCTACGAGCAGTACTTC	CASSLSESTGSYEQYF
.	.	TRBJ1-5	TRBV15	TGTGCCACCAGCAGCGCCCCAGGCAGCAATCAGCCCCAGCATTTT	CATSSAPGSNQPQHF
.	.	TRBJ2-1	TRBV11-2	TGTGCCAGCACCCCCACTGGTGGCTACAATGAGCAGTTCTTC	CASTPTGGYNEQFF